The rows below give T cell receptor beta chains drawn from one sample of a study of T cells in localized non-small cell lung cancer. TCRdb's table, derived via immunoSEQ multiplex PCR, lists solely in-frame clones and lacks some. The sample records tens of thousands of clones, approximately 88% being singletons. Sequencing was performed on peripheral blood mononuclear cells, taken before any cancer treatment. The receptors were sampled from a man between 40 and 69 years old with stage III lung adenocarcinoma. The CDR3 runs from the conserved cysteine through the conserved F or W. A D gene is named only where the DNA matches it firmly. Some rows have no size entry. The others give once, few or many, or a class for an expanded clone.

J gene: TRBJ2-5
V gene: TRBV29-1
D gene: -
clone size: -
CDR3 DNA: TGCAGCGTTGAAGGGGTCAGGCCGAAGGCAGAGACCCAGTACTTC
CDR3 protein: CSVEGVRPKAETQYF

J gene: TRBJ2-7
V gene: TRBV14
D gene: -
clone size: -
CDR3 DNA: TGTGCCAGCAGCTCTTACATATCCTACGAGCAGTACTTC
CDR3 protein: CASSSYISYEQYF

J gene: TRBJ1-6
V gene: TRBV5-1
D gene: -
clone size: -
CDR3 DNA: TGCGCCAGCAGCTTTGCCGGGGAAGGGGATAATTCACCCCTCCACTTT
CDR3 protein: CASSFAGEGDNSPLHF

J gene: TRBJ2-1
V gene: TRBV7-3
D gene: -
clone size: -
CDR3 DNA: TGTGCCAGCAGTCCAACGGCGGGCTCGCATATCGGCAATGAGCAGTTCTTC
CDR3 protein: CASSPTAGSHIGNEQFF

J gene: TRBJ1-5
V gene: TRBV27
D gene: -
clone size: -
CDR3 DNA: TGTGCCAGCAGTTTATCGGGCGGGGTCCTTCAGCCCCAGCATTTT
CDR3 protein: CASSLSGGVLQPQHF

J gene: TRBJ1-2
V gene: TRBV9
D gene: -
clone size: few
CDR3 DNA: TGTGCCAGCAGCGTAGTGGAGGGCTATGGCTACACCTTC
CDR3 protein: CASSVVEGYGYTF

J gene: TRBJ1-5
V gene: TRBV9
D gene: -
clone size: -
CDR3 DNA: TGTGCCAACCCCGGTGGGGGGAATCAGCCCCAGCATTTT
CDR3 protein: CANPGGGNQPQHF

J gene: TRBJ1-1
V gene: TRBV2
D gene: -
clone size: once
CDR3 DNA: TGTGCCAGCAGTGAGGTGGCAAGCGGGTACACTGAAGCTTTCTTT
CDR3 protein: CASSEVASGYTEAFF

J gene: TRBJ1-3
V gene: TRBV5-1
D gene: -
clone size: -
CDR3 DNA: TGCGCCAGCAGCTTGGAACCGGGTAACACCATATATTTT
CDR3 protein: CASSLEPGNTIYF

J gene: TRBJ1-5
V gene: TRBV28
D gene: -
clone size: -
CDR3 DNA: TGTGCCAGCACCCGAGGGGGGGGGCTTGGCCAGCCCCAGCATTTT
CDR3 protein: CASTRGGGLGQPQHF

J gene: TRBJ1-2
V gene: TRBV19
D gene: TRBD1
clone size: -
CDR3 DNA: TGTGCCAGTAGTAAATGGGCAGGGGGCACGACTAACTATGGCTACACCTTC
CDR3 protein: CASSKWAGGTTNYGYTF

J gene: TRBJ2-1
V gene: TRBV7-9
D gene: TRBD1
clone size: -
CDR3 DNA: TGTGCCAGCAGCTTAGGGGACAGGGGTCTCTTC
CDR3 protein: CASSLGDRGLF

J gene: TRBJ1-5
V gene: TRBV4-3
D gene: -
clone size: -
CDR3 DNA: TGCGCCAGCAGCCAAGAATGGGAGGCCCCCAGGCCCCAGCATTTT
CDR3 protein: CASSQEWEAPRPQHF